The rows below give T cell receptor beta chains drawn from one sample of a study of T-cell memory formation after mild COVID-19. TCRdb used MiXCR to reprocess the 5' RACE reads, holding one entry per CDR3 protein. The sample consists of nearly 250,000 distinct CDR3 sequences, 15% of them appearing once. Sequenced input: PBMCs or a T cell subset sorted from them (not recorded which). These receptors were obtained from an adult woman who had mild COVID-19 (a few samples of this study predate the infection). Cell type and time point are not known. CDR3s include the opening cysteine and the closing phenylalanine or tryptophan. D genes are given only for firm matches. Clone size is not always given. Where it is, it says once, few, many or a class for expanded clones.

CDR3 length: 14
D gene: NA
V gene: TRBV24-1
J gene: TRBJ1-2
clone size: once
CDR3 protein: CATSDSLGPDGYTF
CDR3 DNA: TGTGCCACCAGTGATTCACTCGGGCCTGATGGCTACACCTTC

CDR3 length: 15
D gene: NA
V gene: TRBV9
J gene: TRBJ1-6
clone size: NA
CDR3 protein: CASSPQLGLRSPLHF
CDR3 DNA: TGTGCCAGCAGCCCGCAATTGGGGTTAAGGTCACCCCTCCACTTT

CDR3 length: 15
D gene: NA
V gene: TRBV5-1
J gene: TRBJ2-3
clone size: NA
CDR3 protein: CASSRTGDTTDTQYF
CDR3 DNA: TGCGCCAGCAGCCGTACCGGTGACACCACAGATACGCAGTATTTT

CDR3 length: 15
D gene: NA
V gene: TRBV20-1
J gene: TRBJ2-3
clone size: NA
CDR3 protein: CSARADLRGTDTQYF
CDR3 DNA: TGCAGTGCTAGAGCCGACCTGCGAGGCACAGATACGCAGTATTTT

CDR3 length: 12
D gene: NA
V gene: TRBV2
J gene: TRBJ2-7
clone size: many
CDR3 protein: CASSVGSREQYF
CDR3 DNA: TGTGCCAGCAGTGTCGGCTCTCGGGAGCAGTACTTC

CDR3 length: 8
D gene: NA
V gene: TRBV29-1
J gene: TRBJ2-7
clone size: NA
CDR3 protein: CSPYEQYF
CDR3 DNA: TGCAGCCCCTACGAGCAGTACTTC

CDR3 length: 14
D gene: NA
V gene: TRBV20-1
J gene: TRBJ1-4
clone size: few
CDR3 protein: CSARDGGTNEKLFF
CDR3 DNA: TGCAGTGCTAGAGATGGGGGGACTAATGAAAAACTGTTTTTT

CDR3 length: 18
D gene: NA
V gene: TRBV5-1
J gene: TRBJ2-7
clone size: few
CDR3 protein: CASSLGSGSVRNTYEQYF
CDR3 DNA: TGCGCCAGCAGCTTGGGATCTGGTTCGGTACGTAATACCTACGAGCAGTACTTC

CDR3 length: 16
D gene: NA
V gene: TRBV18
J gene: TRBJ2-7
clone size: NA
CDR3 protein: CASSPYQGQSSYEQYF
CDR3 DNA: TGTGCCAGCTCACCTTACCAGGGTCAGAGCTCCTACGAGCAGTACTTC

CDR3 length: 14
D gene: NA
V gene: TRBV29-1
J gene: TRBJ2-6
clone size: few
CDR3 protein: CSVDQVPGANVLTF
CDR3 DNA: TGCAGCGTTGATCAAGTCCCTGGGGCCAACGTCCTGACTTTC

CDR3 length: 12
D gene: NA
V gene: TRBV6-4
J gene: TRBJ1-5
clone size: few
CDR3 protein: CASSDWNQPQHF
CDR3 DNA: TGTGCCAGCAGTGACTGGAATCAGCCCCAGCATTTT

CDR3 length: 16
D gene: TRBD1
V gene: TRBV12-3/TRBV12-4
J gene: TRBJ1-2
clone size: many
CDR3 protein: CASSPTSTGNHYGYTF
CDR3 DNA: TGTGCCAGCAGCCCGACGTCGACAGGGAATCACTATGGCTACACCTTC

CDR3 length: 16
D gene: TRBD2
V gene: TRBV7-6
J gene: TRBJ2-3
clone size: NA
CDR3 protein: CASSRDPSGSTDTQYF
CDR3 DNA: TGTGCCAGCAGCCGCGATCCTAGCGGGAGCACAGATACGCAGTATTTT

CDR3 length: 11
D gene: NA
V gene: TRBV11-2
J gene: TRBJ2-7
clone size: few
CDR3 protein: CASQPGVGQYF
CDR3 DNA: TGTGCCAGCCAACCCGGCGTAGGGCAGTACTTC

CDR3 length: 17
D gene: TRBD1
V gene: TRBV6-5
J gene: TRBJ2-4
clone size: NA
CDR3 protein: CASSYSGTGGSKNIQYF
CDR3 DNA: TGTGCCAGCAGTTATTCGGGGACAGGGGGGTCCAAAAACATTCAGTACTTC

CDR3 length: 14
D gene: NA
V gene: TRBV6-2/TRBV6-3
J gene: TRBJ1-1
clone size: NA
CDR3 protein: CASKRQAMNTEAFF
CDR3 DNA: TGTGCCAGCAAAAGACAGGCCATGAACACTGAAGCTTTCTTT

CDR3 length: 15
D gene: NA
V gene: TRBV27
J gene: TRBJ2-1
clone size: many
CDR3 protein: CASRYGGSFNNEQFF
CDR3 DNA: TGTGCCAGCAGATATGGAGGGTCCTTTAACAATGAGCAGTTCTTC

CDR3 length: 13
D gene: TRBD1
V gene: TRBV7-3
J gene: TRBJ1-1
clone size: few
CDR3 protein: CASSIGQDTEAFF
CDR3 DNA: TGTGCCAGCAGCATAGGACAGGACACTGAAGCTTTCTTT

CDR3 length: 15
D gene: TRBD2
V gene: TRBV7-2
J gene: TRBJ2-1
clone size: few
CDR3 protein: CVSSSVGGGYNEQFF
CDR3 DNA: TGTGTCAGCTCCTCTGTGGGGGGGGGATACAATGAGCAGTTCTTC

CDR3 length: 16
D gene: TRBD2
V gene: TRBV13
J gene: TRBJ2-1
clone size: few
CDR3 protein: CASSFRREGPYREQFF
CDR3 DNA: TGTGCCAGCAGCTTCCGGCGGGAGGGCCCTTACCGAGAGCAGTTCTTC

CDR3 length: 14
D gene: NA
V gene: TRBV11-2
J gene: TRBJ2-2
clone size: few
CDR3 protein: CASSSQKNTGELFF
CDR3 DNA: TGTGCCAGCAGTAGCCAGAAAAACACCGGGGAGCTGTTTTTT

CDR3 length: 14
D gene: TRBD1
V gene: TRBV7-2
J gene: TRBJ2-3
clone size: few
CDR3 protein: CASSPGQSVDTQYF
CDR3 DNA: TGTGCCAGCAGCCCGGGACAGAGTGTAGATACGCAGTATTTT

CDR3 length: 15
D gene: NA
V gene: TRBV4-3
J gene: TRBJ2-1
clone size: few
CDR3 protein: CASSLTGSLNNEQFF
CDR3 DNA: TGCGCCAGCAGCCTCACAGGGTCTTTGAACAATGAGCAGTTCTTC

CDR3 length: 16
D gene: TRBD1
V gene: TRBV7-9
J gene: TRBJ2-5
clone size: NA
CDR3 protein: CASSLGDRGTRETQYF
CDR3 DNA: TGTGCCAGCAGCTTAGGCGACAGGGGGACTCGAGAGACCCAGTACTTC